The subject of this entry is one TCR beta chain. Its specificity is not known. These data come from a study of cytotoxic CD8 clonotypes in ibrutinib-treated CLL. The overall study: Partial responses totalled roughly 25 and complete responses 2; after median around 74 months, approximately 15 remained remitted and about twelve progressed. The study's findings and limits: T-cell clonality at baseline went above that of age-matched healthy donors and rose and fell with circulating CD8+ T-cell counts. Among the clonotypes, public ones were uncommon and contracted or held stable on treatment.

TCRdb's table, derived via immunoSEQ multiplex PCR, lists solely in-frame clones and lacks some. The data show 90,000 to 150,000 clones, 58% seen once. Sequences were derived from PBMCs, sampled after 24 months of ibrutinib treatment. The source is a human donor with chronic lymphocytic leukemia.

CDR3 region: CASSLVGAVYEQYF. CDR3 nucleotides: TGTGCCAGCAGCTTAGTTGGGGCGGTCTACGAGCAGTACTTC. The chain uses TRBV11-3 and TRBJ2-7; D possibly corresponds to TRBD1 (5 bases). Germline values: CDR1 SGHNT, CDR2 YENEEA. The CDR3 totals 14 residues. V lost 1 base and J 3 bases, leaving 10 bases between the germline ends.